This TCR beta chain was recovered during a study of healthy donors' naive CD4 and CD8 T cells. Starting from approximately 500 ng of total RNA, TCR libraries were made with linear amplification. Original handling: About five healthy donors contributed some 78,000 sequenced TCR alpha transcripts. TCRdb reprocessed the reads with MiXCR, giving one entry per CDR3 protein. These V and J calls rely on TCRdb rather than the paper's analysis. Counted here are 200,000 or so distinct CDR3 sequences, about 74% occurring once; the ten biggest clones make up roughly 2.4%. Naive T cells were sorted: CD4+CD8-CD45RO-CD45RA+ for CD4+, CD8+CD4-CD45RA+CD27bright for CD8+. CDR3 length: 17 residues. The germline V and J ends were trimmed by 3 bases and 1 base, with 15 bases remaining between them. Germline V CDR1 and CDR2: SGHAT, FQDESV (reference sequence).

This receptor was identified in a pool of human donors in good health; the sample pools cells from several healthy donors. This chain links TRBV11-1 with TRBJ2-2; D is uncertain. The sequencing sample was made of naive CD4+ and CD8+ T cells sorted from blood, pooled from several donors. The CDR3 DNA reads TGTGCCAGCAGCTTCCCTTCGGAAGCAAGGAACACCGGGGAGCTGTTTTTT. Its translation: CASSFPSEARNTGELFF. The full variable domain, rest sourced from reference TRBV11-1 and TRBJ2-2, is EAEVAQSPRYKITEKSQAVAFWCDPISGHATLYWYRQILGQGPELLVQFQDESVVDDSQLPKDRFSAERLKGVDSTLKIQPAELGDSAMYLCASSFPSEARNTGELFFGEGSRLTVL.